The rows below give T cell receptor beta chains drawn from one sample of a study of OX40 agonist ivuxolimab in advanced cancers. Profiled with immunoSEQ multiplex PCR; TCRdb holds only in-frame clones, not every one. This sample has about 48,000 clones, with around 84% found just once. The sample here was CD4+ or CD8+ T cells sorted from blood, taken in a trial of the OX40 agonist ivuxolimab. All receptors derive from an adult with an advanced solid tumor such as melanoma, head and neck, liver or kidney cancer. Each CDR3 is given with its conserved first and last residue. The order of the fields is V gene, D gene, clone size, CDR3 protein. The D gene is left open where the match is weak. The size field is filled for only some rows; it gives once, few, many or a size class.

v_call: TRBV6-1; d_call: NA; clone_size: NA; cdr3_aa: CASMIGYYQPQHF
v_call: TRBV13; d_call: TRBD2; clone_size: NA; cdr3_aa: CASSLRGTSGGGELFF
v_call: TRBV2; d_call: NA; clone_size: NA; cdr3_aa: CASSEFLDSSMQPQHF
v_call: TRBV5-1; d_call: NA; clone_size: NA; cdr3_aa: CASSLVRNEQFF
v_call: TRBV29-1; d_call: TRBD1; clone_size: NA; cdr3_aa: CSVVSGTGGTGELFF
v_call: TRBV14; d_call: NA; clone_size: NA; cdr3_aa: CASSQAGVPLRTGELFF
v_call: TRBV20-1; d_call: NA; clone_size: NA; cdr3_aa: CSADGYTF
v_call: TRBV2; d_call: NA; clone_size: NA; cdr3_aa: CASSVIGVETQYF
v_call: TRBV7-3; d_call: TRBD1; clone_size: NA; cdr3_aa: CASSPSGTGGSYGYTF
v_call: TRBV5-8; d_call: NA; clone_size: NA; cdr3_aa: CASSLVRGPQHF
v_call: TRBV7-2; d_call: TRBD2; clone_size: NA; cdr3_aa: CASSRLAGGIYYEQYF
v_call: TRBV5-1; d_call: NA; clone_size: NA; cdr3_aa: CASSFESSGNTIYF
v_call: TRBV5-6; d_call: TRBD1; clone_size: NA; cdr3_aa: CASSLAPGQHYEQYF
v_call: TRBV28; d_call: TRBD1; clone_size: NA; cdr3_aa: CASSFDRGRGNTIYF
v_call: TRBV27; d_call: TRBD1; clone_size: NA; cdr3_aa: CASSVRDSFGEQYF
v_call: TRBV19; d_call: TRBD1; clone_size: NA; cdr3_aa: CASNPQGFDVWGTEAFF
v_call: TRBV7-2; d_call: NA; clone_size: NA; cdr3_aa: CASSRDSTDTQYF
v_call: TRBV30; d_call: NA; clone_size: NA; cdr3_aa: CAWSVLGFQYF
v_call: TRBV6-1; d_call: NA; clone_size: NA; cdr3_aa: CASRRLREKLFF
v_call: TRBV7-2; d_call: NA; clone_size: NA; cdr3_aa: CASSLNGRANTGELFF
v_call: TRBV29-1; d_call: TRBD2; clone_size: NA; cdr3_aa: CSVEGPSGSVVQYF
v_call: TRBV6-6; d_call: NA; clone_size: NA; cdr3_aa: CASSYTELTDTQYF
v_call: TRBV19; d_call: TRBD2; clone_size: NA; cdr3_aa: CASSKTSGELYNEQFF
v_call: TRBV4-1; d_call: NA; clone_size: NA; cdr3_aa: CASSQDIGREKLFF
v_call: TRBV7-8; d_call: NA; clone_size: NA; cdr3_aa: CASSLGVGLAYYNEQFF
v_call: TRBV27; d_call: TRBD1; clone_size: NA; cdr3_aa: CASRGDAGGDRTEAFF
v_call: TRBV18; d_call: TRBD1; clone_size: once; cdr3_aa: CASSPVLNRGRIYGYTF
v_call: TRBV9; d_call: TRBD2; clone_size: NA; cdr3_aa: CASSATLAGGPTGELFF
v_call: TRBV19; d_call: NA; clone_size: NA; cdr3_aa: CASSIQGGGYTF
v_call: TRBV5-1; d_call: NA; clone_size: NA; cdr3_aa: CASSLEAVNYGYTF